These 29 T cell receptor beta chains were all obtained from the same sample, sequenced in a study of Ad26.COV2.S vaccination and SARS-CoV-2 variants. Treatment: some 19 received Ad26.COV2.S at low or high dose, single or two shots; five or six received placebo; per-sample allocation not given. Samples came from day 63 after the first vaccine or placebo injection. Sequencing was performed with immunoSEQ multiplex PCR; in TCRdb, only in-frame clones are kept and a portion is missing. The top ten hold 4.3% of the sample, which has about 440,000 clones, less than 95% seen once. The sample consisted of peripheral blood, taken in a trial of Ad26.COV2.S vaccine versus placebo. These receptors were taken from a person aged 18 to 65 who received the Ad26.COV2.S COVID-19 vaccine or a placebo.

This chain links TRBV15 with TRBJ1-5; tentative D call: TRBD1 (5 bases). In germline, CDR1 is LNHNV, CDR2 YYDKDF (reference sequence). Deletions cut 5 bases from V and 3 bases from J, with 11 bases between. CDR3 length equals 14 residues. For the CDR3, the DNA is TGTGCCACCAGCTCCCGACAGTACAATCAGCCCCAGCATTTT. It encodes CATSSRQYNQPQHF. The entire variable domain, with the rest obtained from reference TRBV15 and TRBJ1-5, is as follows: DAMVIQNPRYQVTQFGKPVTLSCSQTLNHNVMYWYQQKSSQAPKLLFHYYDKDFNNEADTPDNFQSRRPNTSFCFLDIRSPGLGDTAMYLCATSSRQYNQPQHFGDGTRLSIL.

J is TRBJ2-5 and V is TRBV28; 9 bases are a match to TRBD2. Germline CDR1 is MDHEN and CDR2 is SYDVKM. There are 14 residues in the CDR3. J gave up 5 bases and V 4 bases, and 5 bases lay outside the gene matches. CDR3: CASSSLAGGETQYF. The CDR3, as DNA: TGTGCCAGCAGTTCCCTGGCGGGAGGGGAGACCCAGTACTTC. Full variable domain (rest looked up from reference TRBV28 and TRBJ2-5): DVKVTQSSRYLVKRTGEKVFLECVQDMDHENMFWYRQDPGLGLRLIYFSYDVKMKEKGDIPEGYSVSREKKERFSLILESASTNQTSMYLCASSSLAGGETQYFGPGTRLLVL.

The V call is TRBV4-3, the J call TRBJ2-3; TRBD2 aligns across 7 bases. This CDR3 has 16 residues. Germline CDR1 and CDR2: LGHNA and YSLEER. V trimming: 1 base; J trimming: 5 bases; junction bases outside the gene matches: 9. CDR3 amino acids: CASSQARTSTVDTQYF. CDR3 coding DNA: TGCGCCAGCAGCCAAGCTAGGACTAGTACGGTAGATACGCAGTATTTT.

This clone was seen only once. The J gene is TRBJ1-2, the V gene TRBV7-9; 8 bases are a match to TRBD1. The ends lost 5 bases at V and 2 bases at J; junction bases unmatched: 4. Looked up from germline, CDR1 is SEHNR and CDR2 is FQNEAQ (reference sequence). CDR3 size: 14 residues. The CDR3, as DNA: TGTGCCAGCAGCAGTTGGACAGGGAACTATGGCTACACCTTC. Its translation: CASSSWTGNYGYTF.

The chain uses TRBV27 and TRBJ2-5, with D perhaps TRBD1 (5 bases). This CDR3 has 14 residues. The germline CDR1 and CDR2 sequences are MNHEY and SMNVEV (reference sequence). V lost 6 bases, J lost 4 bases, and 15 bases lay in between. The CDR3 loop is CASSPRVQGETQYF. CDR3 DNA: TGTGCCAGCAGCCCCAGGGTGCAAGGAGAGACCCAGTACTTC.

J is TRBJ1-1 and V is TRBV7-6; 8 nucleotides match TRBD1. The CDR3 consists of 15 residues. Germline V gives CDR1 SGHVS, CDR2 FNYEAQ. The junction had 6 bases not matched to a gene; V was cut back by 1 base and J by 5 bases. The DNA of the CDR3 is TGTGCCAGCAGCTTAGGGACAGGGAGAGTGACTGAAGCTTTCTTT. It is translated as CASSLGTGRVTEAFF. Full variable domain (remainder filled in from reference TRBV7-6 and TRBJ1-1): GAGVSQSPRYKVTKRGQDVALRCDPISGHVSLYWYRQALGQGPEFLTYFNYEAQQDKSGLPNDRFSAERPEGSISTLTIQRTEQRDSAMYRCASSLGTGRVTEAFFGQGTRLTVV.

V is TRBV27 and J is TRBJ2-1; TRBD2 aligns across 10 bases. Germline V gene sequence: CDR1 MNHEY, CDR2 SMNVEV (reference sequence). The CDR3 has 17 amino acids. V lost 3 bases and J lost 10; bases outside the gene matches: 15. CDR3 region: CASSFRKVASGSNEQFF. In DNA form, the CDR3 reads TGTGCCAGCAGTTTTAGAAAAGTGGCTAGCGGGAGTAACGAGCAGTTCTTC.

The chain joins TRBV7-9 to TRBJ1-4; 10 nucleotides line up with TRBD1. The V and J ends lost 5 bases and 7 bases, in that order; junction bases with no gene match: 7. This CDR3 is built from 15 residues. CDR1 is SEHNR, CDR2 FQNEAQ, per germline (reference sequence). In DNA, the CDR3 is TGTGCCAGCAGCGTCCCCGGGACAGGGGTTGAAAAACTGTTTTTT. Translated, it gives CASSVPGTGVEKLFF.

The rearrangement links TRBV7-2 to TRBJ2-7, with D maybe TRBD2 (5 bases). CDR1 and CDR2 (germline): SGHTA, FQGNSA. The CDR3 has 16 residues. The V end was cut by 1 base, the J end by 4 bases, with 17 bases between. DNA for the CDR3: TGTGCCAGCAGCTTAGAGGGTGGTCTAGCTGGGTACGAGCAGTACTTC. Protein sequence: CASSLEGGLAGYEQYF. The full variable domain, in which reference TRBV7-2 and TRBJ2-7 provide the parts outside the CDR3, is GAGVSQSPSNKVTEKGKDVELRCDPISGHTALYWYRQSLGQGLEFLIYFQGNSAPDKSGLPSDRFSAERTGGSVSTLTIQRTQQEDSAVYLCASSLEGGLAGYEQYFGPGTRLTVT.

The V gene is TRBV9, the J gene TRBJ2-3; TRBD1 matches at 12 bases. V was pared by 0 bases and J by 1 base, with 9 bases of the junction left unmatched. CDR3 length: 19 amino acids. Germline-derived CDR1 and CDR2 are SGDLS and YYNGEE. The CDR3 region is CASSVGWGQGATGTDTQYF. The CDR3 DNA is TGTGCCAGCAGCGTAGGGTGGGGACAGGGGGCGACGGGCACAGATACGCAGTATTTT.

This chain joins TRBV18 and TRBJ1-1; 7 bases align to TRBD1. J was trimmed by 5 bases and V by 2 bases; bases with no gene match: 5. The germline CDR1 and CDR2 sequences are KGHSH and LQKENI. This CDR3 comprises 14 residues. The CDR3 DNA follows: TGTGCCAGCTCACCAGGGACAGCGCAGACTGAAGCTTTCTTT. It specifies CASSPGTAQTEAFF.

V usage is TRBV7-9 and J usage is TRBJ1-4; D possibly corresponds to TRBD1 (5 bases). This CDR3 comprises 13 residues. Germline V CDR1 and CDR2: SEHNR, FQNEAQ (reference sequence). Trimming took 4 bases from V and 7 from J, leaving 10 bases between them. The CDR3 DNA reads as TGTGCCAGCAGCTCTCAGGGAGGTGAAAAACTGTTTTTT. It translates to CASSSQGGEKLFF.

Notes on this clone: This sample includes further DNA sequences coding for the same CDR3. The CDR3 here is CASSPPSSYEQYF. The CDR3 nucleotides are TGTGCCAGCTCACCTCCCAGTTCCTACGAGCAGTACTTC. The V gene is TRBV18, the J gene TRBJ2-7, with D uncertain. Germline V gene sequence: CDR1 KGHSH, CDR2 LQKENI. The CDR3 extends over 13 amino acids. Trimming stripped 3 bases from V and 1 base from J, with 7 bases between.

In the case of this clone: Just one base apart from a much larger clone, this may be a read error. This chain joins TRBV7-9 and TRBJ1-1; 9 bases agree with TRBD1. The CDR3 runs to 14 residues. Per germline, CDR1 SEHNR and CDR2 FQNEAQ (reference sequence). J lost 1 base, V lost 5 bases, and 2 bases had no gene match. This CDR3 reads CASSPTGGNTEAFF. The DNA of the CDR3 is TGTGCCAGCAGCCCGACAGGGGGGAACACTGAAGCTTTCTTT.

This chain uses TRBV6-1 with TRBJ2-3; 12 nucleotides match TRBD2. Germline values: CDR1 MNHNS, CDR2 SASEGT. This CDR3 region has 16 residues. V was pared by 4 bases and J by 3 bases, with 5 bases of the junction left unmatched. CDR3 nucleotide sequence: TGTGCCAGCAGTGTTGGACTAGCGGGATCAACAGATACGCAGTATTTT. This encodes CASSVGLAGSTDTQYF.

The rearrangement joins TRBV29-1 to TRBJ1-2, with D unclear. The germline V gene has CDR1 SQVTM and CDR2 ANQGSEA. V shed 2 bases and J shed 5 bases, with 9 bases lying between them. This CDR3 is 12 amino acids long. The CDR3 sequence: CSVETGKYGYTF. The DNA for the CDR3 is TGCAGCGTTGAAACGGGAAAATATGGCTACACCTTC.

The chain combines TRBV28 with TRBJ2-1, with TRBD2 as a possible D gene (6 bases). CDR3 length: 16 amino acids. The germline V and J ends were trimmed by 3 bases and 2 bases, with 14 bases remaining between them. Germline lookup yields CDR1 MDHEN and CDR2 SYDVKM. The CDR3 sequence: CASSFNGGTPYNEQFF. CDR3 nucleotides: TGTGCCAGCAGTTTTAATGGCGGGACCCCCTACAATGAGCAGTTCTTC.

This chain joins TRBV7-2 and TRBJ2-1; D is perhaps TRBD2 (5 bases). The CDR3 length is 15 residues. V lost 5 bases and J 3 bases, leaving 14 bases between the germline ends. CDR1 and CDR2 (germline): SGHTA, FQGNSA. The chain's CDR3 is CASSPAVRVYNEQFF. The CDR3 nucleotides read TGTGCCAGCAGCCCGGCGGTGAGGGTCTACAATGAGCAGTTCTTC.

The chain links TRBV6-5 to TRBJ2-4; 7 nucleotides agree with TRBD2. Germline CDR1 is MNHEY and CDR2 is SVGAGI. CDR3 length: 15 residues. The ends lost 0 bases at V and 7 bases at J; junction bases unmatched: 6. CDR3 sequence reads: CASSYSERDPNIQYF. In DNA form, the CDR3 reads TGTGCCAGCAGTTACTCCGAGCGGGATCCCAACATTCAGTACTTC.

The chain links TRBV10-3 to TRBJ2-5, with D unresolved. Germline CDR1 reads ENHRY; CDR2 reads SYGVKD. The CDR3 extends over 15 amino acids. Trimming pared 2 bases from V and 5 bases from J, leaving 15 bases between. This CDR3 is CAISEAPDYIETQYF. CDR3 in DNA: TGTGCCATCAGTGAGGCCCCAGATTATATTGAGACCCAGTACTTC.

This chain connects TRBV19 to TRBJ2-1; D unresolved. This CDR3 region has 15 residues. Per the germline V gene, CDR1 is LNHDA and CDR2 is SQIVND (reference sequence). V dropped 3 bases and J dropped 3 bases, with 12 bases sitting between them. This CDR3 reads CASSMDGYRYNEQFF. DNA of the CDR3: TGTGCCAGTAGTATGGACGGTTACCGCTACAATGAGCAGTTCTTC. The whole variable domain, remainder taken from reference TRBV19 and TRBJ2-1, is DGGITQSPKYLFRKEGQNVTLSCEQNLNHDAMYWYRQDPGQGLRLIYYSQIVNDFQKGDIAEGYSVSREKKESFPLTVTSAQKNPTAFYLCASSMDGYRYNEQFFGPGTRLTVL.

The gene calls are TRBV5-1 and TRBJ2-5, with D possibly TRBD2 on 7 matching bases. The CDR3 covers 14 residues. V was clipped by 3 bases and J by 4 bases, with 13 bases between them. Germline CDR1 SGHRS, CDR2 YFSETQ. The CDR3 DNA sequence: TGCGCCAGCAGCTCCGCGCGGGGGCGAGAGACCCAGTACTTC. This encodes CASSSARGRETQYF.

This chain joins TRBV24-1 and TRBJ2-6; a possible D gene is TRBD1 (5 bases). Trimming pared 3 bases from V and 2 bases from J, leaving 10 bases between. The length of the CDR3 is 16 residues. Germline CDR1 and CDR2: KGHDR and SFDVKD. CDR3 sequence: CATSDRQSAGANVLTF. The CDR3 DNA is TGTGCCACCAGTGATCGACAGTCCGCTGGGGCCAACGTCCTGACTTTC.

The chain recombines TRBV28 with TRBJ2-5; no clear D gene. V gave up 3 bases and J gave up 1 base, with 12 bases separating them. CDR1 is MDHEN, CDR2 SYDVKM, per germline. The CDR3 is 15 residues long. The CDR3 loop is CASSFFALGQETQYF. The CDR3 DNA sequence: TGTGCCAGCAGTTTTTTCGCGTTGGGCCAAGAGACCCAGTACTTC.

The V gene is TRBV5-1, the J gene TRBJ2-1; 11 positions match TRBD2. Per germline, CDR1 SGHRS and CDR2 YFSETQ. After removal of 7 bases from V and 8 bases from J, the junction contained 14 bases not matched to a gene. CDR3 length equals 16 residues. The CDR3, as DNA: TGCGCCAGCTGGGATAGCGGGAGGGCCCCGGTTGATGAGCAGTTCTTC. Protein sequence: CASWDSGRAPVDEQFF.

The chain recombines TRBV9 with TRBJ2-1; a possible D gene is TRBD1 (6 bases). The CDR3 is 14 residues long. Germline V gives CDR1 SGDLS, CDR2 YYNGEE. Trimming took 3 bases from V and 6 from J, leaving 13 bases between them. The CDR3 is CASSGYRELNEQFF. The CDR3 DNA follows: TGTGCCAGCAGCGGATACAGGGAGCTCAATGAGCAGTTCTTC.

In regard to this clone: The sample contains more than one DNA sequence encoding this CDR3. The V call is TRBV7-9, the J call TRBJ2-3; the D is unclear. The CDR3 spans 11 residues. With 3 bases removed from V and 3 bases from J, the gap between germline ends came to 1 base. Germline V gives CDR1 SEHNR, CDR2 FQNEAQ (reference sequence). The CDR3: CASSLTDTQYF. In DNA form, the CDR3 reads TGTGCCAGCAGCTTGACAGATACGCAGTATTTT.

The chain couples TRBV12-3 or TRBV12-4 to TRBJ2-1; D unresolved. Trimming removed 3 bases from V and 9 bases from J, with 9 bases in between. This CDR3 has 12 residues. CDR3 DNA sequence: TGTGCCAGCAGTTTCAAGCTAGTTGAGCAGTTCTTC. This translates into CASSFKLVEQFF.

About this clone: At one boundary the junction diverges from the germline segment, which might be a read error. The rearrangement uses TRBV4-3 and TRBJ2-4, with D possibly matching TRBD2 (6 bases). The CDR3 covers 16 residues. Germline-derived CDR1 and CDR2 are LGHNA and YSLEER. The chain's CDR3 is CTSSQDLGLIKNIQYF. DNA for the CDR3: TGCACCAGCAGCCAAGATTTAGGACTAATAAAAAACATTCAGTACTTC.